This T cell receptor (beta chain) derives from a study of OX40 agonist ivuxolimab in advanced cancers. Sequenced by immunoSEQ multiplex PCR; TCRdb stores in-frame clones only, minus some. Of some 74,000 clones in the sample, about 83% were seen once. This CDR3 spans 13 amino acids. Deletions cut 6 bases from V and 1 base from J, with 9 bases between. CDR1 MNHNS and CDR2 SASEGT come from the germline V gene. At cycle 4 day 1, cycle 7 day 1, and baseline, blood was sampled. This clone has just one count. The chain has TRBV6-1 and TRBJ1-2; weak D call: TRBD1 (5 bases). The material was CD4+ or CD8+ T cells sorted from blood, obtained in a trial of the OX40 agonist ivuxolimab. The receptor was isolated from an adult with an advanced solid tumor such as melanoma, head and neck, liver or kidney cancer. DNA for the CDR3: TGTGCCAGCAGCGTTGACAGTAACTATGGCTACACCTTC. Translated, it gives CASSVDSNYGYTF.